The 11 T cell receptor beta chains given below trace back to one sample, sequenced in a study of T cells in localized non-small cell lung cancer. Produced via immunoSEQ multiplex PCR; TCRdb's table is partial and in-frame only. The data show approximately 40,000 clones, around 87% seen once. Here the sequenced sample was peripheral blood, taken before any cancer treatment. The origin of the receptors is a man between 40 and 75 years old with stage I lung adenocarcinoma.

This chain joins TRBV6-5 and TRBJ1-1, with D tentatively TRBD1 (5 bases). The germline V and J ends were trimmed by 0 bases and 5 bases, with 7 bases remaining between them. The CDR3 consists of 13 residues. Germline V lookup: CDR1 MNHEY, CDR2 SVGAGI. The CDR3 reads CASSYSGLTEAFF. DNA for the CDR3: TGTGCCAGCAGTTACTCGGGACTAACTGAAGCTTTCTTT.

Only a few counts were recorded for this clone. The rearrangement uses TRBV28 and TRBJ1-5; 10 bases fit TRBD1. The CDR3 spans 15 residues. Germline CDR1 reads MDHEN; CDR2 reads SYDVKM. The V and J ends lost 7 bases and 6 bases, in that order; junction bases with no gene match: 9. CDR3 in amino acids: CASTRDRGGGQPQHF. The CDR3 DNA reads TGTGCCAGCACAAGGGACAGGGGAGGCGGTCAGCCCCAGCATTTT.

This rearrangement joins TRBV7-3 to TRBJ2-1, with 8 nucleotides matching TRBD2. CDR3 length: 15 amino acids. Germline CDR1 and CDR2: SGHTA and FQGTGA. Trimming at V came to 2 bases and at J to 6 bases, leaving 6 bases not matched to a gene. CDR3 amino acids: CASSLSLAGTNEQFF. In DNA form, the CDR3 reads TGTGCCAGCAGCTTATCGTTAGCGGGAACCAATGAGCAGTTCTTC. Using reference TRBV7-3 and TRBJ2-1 for the parts outside the CDR3, the full variable domain is GAGVSQTPSNKVTEKGKYVELRCDPISGHTALYWYRQSLGQGPEFLIYFQGTGAADDSGLPNDRFFAVRPEGSVSTLKIQRTERGDSAVYLCASSLSLAGTNEQFFGPGTRLTVL.

The rearrangement links TRBV6-1 to TRBJ2-1; D is unclear. The germline CDR1 and CDR2 sequences are MNHNS and SASEGT. V lost 0 bases and J 0 bases, leaving 6 bases between the germline ends. The CDR3 is made up of 15 amino acids. CDR3 coding DNA: TGTGCCAGCAGTGAAGCCACGGTCTCCTACAATGAGCAGTTCTTC. Translation gives CASSEATVSYNEQFF.

This sequence joins TRBV11-1 and TRBJ1-2; a weak D match, TRBD1 (5 bases). This CDR3 region has 13 residues. The germline gives CDR1 SGHAT, CDR2 FQDESV (reference sequence). The V gene lost 5 bases and the J gene lost 5 bases, with 12 bases spanning the gap. This CDR3 reads CASSLGVKYGYTF. The CDR3 DNA follows: TGTGCCAGCAGCCTAGGGGTCAAATATGGCTACACCTTC. The full variable domain, in which reference TRBV11-1 and TRBJ1-2 provide the parts outside the CDR3, is EAEVAQSPRYKITEKSQAVAFWCDPISGHATLYWYRQILGQGPELLVQFQDESVVDDSQLPKDRFSAERLKGVDSTLKIQPAELGDSAMYLCASSLGVKYGYTFGSGTRLTVV.

The chain links TRBV5-4 to TRBJ2-1, with 7 bases matching TRBD1. Trimming cost V 4 bases and J 0 bases; bases outside gene matches: 4. This CDR3 contains 15 residues. The germline V gene has CDR1 SGHNT and CDR2 YYREEE (reference sequence). CDR3 nucleotide sequence: TGTGCCAGCAGCCCCACAGGGGACTCCTACAATGAGCAGTTCTTC. This codes for CASSPTGDSYNEQFF.

V usage is TRBV30 and J usage is TRBJ2-3; D possibly corresponds to TRBD2 (6 bases). CDR1 and CDR2 (germline): GTSNPN, SVGIG (reference sequence). The CDR3 loop spans 16 amino acids. V was trimmed by 0 bases and J by 2 bases, leaving 15 bases between them. In nucleotides, the CDR3 is TGTGCCTGGAGTGTACCTGGGGCGGGACCCACAGATACGCAGTATTTT. It translates to CAWSVPGAGPTDTQYF. Combining the CDR3 with reference TRBV30 and TRBJ2-3 gives the whole variable domain SQTIHQWPATLVQPVGSPLSLECTVEGTSNPNLYWYRQAAGRGLQLLFYSVGIGQISSEVPQNLSASRPQDRQFILSSKKLLLSDSGFYLCAWSVPGAGPTDTQYFGPGTRLTVL.

This clone was recorded a few times. Other DNA sequences within the sample encode an identical CDR3. This chain joins TRBV5-6 and TRBJ2-5; unclear D gene. Germline V gene data show CDR1 as SGHDT and CDR2 as YYEEEE. Trimming left V 2 bases short and J 4 bases short, with 9 bases between. This CDR3 has 13 residues. The CDR3, as DNA: TGTGCCAGCAGCTTAAGGAACGGAGAGACCCAGTACTTC. Translated: CASSLRNGETQYF.

The rearrangement joins TRBV5-1 to TRBJ2-5, with TRBD1 matching over 12 bases. From germline, CDR1 is SGHRS and CDR2 YFSETQ. J lost 1 base, V lost 0 bases, and 4 bases had no gene match. The CDR3 loop spans 17 amino acids. CDR3 residues: CASSLGGQGAVQETQYF. DNA of the CDR3: TGCGCCAGCAGCTTGGGGGGACAGGGGGCCGTCCAAGAGACCCAGTACTTC.

The V gene is TRBV14, the J gene TRBJ2-3; D unclear. This CDR3 contains 14 residues. Germline CDR1 is SGHDN and CDR2 is FVKESK. The V gene lost 1 base and the J gene lost 3 bases, with 8 bases spanning the gap. The CDR3 nucleotides read TGTGCCAGCAGCCAAGGATTTTATACAGATACGCAGTATTTT. Its protein product is CASSQGFYTDTQYF.

The chain has TRBV11-2 and TRBJ2-2, with D perhaps given as TRBD1 or TRBD2 (5 bases each). Per the germline V gene, CDR1 is SGHAT and CDR2 is FQNNGV. The CDR3 contains 14 residues. V was clipped by 4 bases and J by 3 bases, with 9 bases between them. CDR3 nucleotide sequence: TGTGCCAGCAGCTCGGGACCCTACACCGGGGAGCTGTTTTTT. The encoded protein is CASSSGPYTGELFF.